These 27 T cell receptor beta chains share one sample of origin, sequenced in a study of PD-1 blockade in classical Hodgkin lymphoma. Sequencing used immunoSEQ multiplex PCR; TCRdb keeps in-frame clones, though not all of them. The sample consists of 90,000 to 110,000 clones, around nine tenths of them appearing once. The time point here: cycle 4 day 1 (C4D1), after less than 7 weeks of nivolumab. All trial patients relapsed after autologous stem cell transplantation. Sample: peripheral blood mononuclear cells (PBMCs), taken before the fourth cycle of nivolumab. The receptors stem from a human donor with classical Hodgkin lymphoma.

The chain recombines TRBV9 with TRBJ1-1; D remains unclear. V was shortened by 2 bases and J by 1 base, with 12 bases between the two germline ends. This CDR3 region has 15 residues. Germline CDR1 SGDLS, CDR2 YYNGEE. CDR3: CASSVGIPGNTEAFF. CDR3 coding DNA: TGTGCCAGCAGCGTTGGGATCCCGGGGAACACTGAAGCTTTCTTT. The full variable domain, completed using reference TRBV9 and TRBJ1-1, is DSGVTQTPKHLITATGQRVTLRCSPRSGDLSVYWYQQSLDQGLQFLIQYYNGEERAKGNILERFSAQQFPDLHSELNLSSLELGDSALYFCASSVGIPGNTEAFFGQGTRLTVV.

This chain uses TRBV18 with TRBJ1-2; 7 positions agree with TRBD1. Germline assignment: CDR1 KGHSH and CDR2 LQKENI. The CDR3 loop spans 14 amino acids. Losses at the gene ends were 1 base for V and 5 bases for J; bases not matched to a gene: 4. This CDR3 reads CASSPQGARYGYTF. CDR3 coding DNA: TGTGCCAGCTCACCACAGGGGGCGCGGTATGGCTACACCTTC.

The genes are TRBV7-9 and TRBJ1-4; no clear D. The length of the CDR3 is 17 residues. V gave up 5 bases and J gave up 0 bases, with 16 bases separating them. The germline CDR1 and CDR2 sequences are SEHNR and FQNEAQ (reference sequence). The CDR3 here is CASSPPEGTPTNEKLFF. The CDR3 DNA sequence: TGTGCCAGCAGCCCCCCGGAGGGCACCCCAACTAATGAAAAACTGTTTTTT.

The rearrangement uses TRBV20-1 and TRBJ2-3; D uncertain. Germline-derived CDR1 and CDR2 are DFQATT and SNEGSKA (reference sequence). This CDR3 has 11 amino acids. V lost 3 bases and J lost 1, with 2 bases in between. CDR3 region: CSARGTDTQYF. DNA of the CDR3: TGCAGTGCTAGGGGCACAGATACGCAGTATTTT.

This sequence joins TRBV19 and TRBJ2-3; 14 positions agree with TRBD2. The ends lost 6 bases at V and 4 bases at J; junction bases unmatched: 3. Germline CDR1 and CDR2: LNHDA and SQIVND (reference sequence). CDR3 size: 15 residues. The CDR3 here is CASRGLAGAADTQYF. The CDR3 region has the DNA TGTGCCAGTAGGGGACTAGCGGGAGCGGCAGATACGCAGTATTTT. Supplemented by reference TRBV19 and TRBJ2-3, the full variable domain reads DGGITQSPKYLFRKEGQNVTLSCEQNLNHDAMYWYRQDPGQGLRLIYYSQIVNDFQKGDIAEGYSVSREKKESFPLTVTSAQKNPTAFYLCASRGLAGAADTQYFGPGTRLTVL.

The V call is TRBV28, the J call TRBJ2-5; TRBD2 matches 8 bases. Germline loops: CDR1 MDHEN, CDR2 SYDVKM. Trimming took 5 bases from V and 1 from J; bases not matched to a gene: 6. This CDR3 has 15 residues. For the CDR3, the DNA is TGTGCCAGCAGTCCCCCCGGACTAGCCCAAGAGACCCAGTACTTC. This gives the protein CASSPPGLAQETQYF.

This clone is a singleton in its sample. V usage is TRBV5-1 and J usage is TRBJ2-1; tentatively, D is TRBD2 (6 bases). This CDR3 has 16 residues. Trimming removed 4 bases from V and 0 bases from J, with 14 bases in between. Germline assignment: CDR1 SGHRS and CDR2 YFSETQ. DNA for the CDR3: TGCGCCAGCAGCCGGGGCGGGGTTAGCTCCTACAATGAGCAGTTCTTC. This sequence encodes CASSRGGVSSYNEQFF.

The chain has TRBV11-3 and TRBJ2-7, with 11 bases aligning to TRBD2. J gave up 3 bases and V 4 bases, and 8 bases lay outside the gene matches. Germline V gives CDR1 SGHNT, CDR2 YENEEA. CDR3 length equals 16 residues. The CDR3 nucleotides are TGTGCCAGCAGCTCAGGCACTAGCGGGAGTATCTACGAGCAGTACTTC. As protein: CASSSGTSGSIYEQYF.

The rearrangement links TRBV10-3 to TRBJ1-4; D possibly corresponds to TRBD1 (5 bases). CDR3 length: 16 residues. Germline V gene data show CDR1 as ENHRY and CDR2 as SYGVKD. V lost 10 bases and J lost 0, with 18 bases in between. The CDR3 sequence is CATRDQGSATNEKLFF. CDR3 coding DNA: TGTGCCACCCGGGACCAGGGTTCGGCAACTAATGAAAAACTGTTTTTT.

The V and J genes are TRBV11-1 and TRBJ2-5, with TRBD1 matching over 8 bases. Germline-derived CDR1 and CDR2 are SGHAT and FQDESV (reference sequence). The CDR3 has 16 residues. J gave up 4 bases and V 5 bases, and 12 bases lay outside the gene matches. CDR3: CASSPGQGAIGETQYF. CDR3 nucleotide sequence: TGTGCCAGCAGCCCGGGGCAGGGGGCCATAGGAGAGACCCAGTACTTC.

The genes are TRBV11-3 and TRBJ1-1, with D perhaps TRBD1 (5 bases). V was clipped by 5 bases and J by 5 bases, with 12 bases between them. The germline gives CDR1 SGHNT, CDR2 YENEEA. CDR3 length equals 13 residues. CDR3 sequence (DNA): TGTGCCAGCAGCGCCTTTCAGGGAACTGAAGCTTTCTTT. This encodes CASSAFQGTEAFF.

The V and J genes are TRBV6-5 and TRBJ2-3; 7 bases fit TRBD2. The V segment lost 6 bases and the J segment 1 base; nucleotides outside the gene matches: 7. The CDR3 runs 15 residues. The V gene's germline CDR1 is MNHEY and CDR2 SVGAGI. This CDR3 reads CASRVAGQGTDTQYF. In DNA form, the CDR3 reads TGTGCCAGCAGGGTAGCGGGCCAGGGCACAGATACGCAGTATTTT.

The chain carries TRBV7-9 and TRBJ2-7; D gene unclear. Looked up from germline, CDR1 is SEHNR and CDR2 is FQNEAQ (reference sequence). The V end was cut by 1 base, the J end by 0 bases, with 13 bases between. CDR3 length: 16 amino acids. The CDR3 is CASSLVTGPVSYEQYF. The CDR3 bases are TGTGCCAGCAGCTTAGTGACGGGTCCCGTCTCCTACGAGCAGTACTTC.

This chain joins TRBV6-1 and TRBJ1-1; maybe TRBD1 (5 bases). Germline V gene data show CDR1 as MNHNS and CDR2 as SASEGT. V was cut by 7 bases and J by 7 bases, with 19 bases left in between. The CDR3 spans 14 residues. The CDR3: CASTLVGGSGEAFF. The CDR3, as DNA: TGTGCCAGCACTCTAGTGGGGGGGAGTGGTGAAGCTTTCTTT.

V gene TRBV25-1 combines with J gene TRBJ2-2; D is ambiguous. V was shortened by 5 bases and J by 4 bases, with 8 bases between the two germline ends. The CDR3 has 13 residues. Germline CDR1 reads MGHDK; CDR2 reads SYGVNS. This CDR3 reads CASSNLFTGELFF. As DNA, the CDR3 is TGTGCCAGCAGTAACCTTTTCACCGGGGAGCTGTTTTTT. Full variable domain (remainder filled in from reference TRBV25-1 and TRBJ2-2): EADIYQTPRYLVIGTGKKITLECSQTMGHDKMYWYQQDPGMELHLIHYSYGVNSTEKGDLSSESTVSRIRTEHFPLTLESARPSHTSQYLCASSNLFTGELFFGEGSRLTVL.

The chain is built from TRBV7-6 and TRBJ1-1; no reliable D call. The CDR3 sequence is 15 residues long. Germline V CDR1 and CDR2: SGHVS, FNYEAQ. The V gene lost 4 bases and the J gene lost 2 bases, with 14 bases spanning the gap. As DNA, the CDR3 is TGTGCCAGCAGCTACGGCTTAGGGCTCAACACTGAAGCTTTCTTT. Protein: CASSYGLGLNTEAFF.

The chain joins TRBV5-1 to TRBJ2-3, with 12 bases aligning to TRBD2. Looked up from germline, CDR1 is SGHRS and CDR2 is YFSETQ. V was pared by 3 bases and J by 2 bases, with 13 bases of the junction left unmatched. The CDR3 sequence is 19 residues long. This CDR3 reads CASSYGASGRAYNTDTQYF. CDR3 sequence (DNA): TGCGCCAGCAGCTATGGGGCTAGCGGGAGGGCTTATAACACAGATACGCAGTATTTT.

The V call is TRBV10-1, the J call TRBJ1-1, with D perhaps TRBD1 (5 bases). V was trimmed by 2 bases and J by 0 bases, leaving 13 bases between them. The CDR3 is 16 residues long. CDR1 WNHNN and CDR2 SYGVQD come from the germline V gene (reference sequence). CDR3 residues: CASSEAGFGMNTEAFF. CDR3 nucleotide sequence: TGCGCCAGCAGTGAGGCAGGGTTTGGAATGAACACTGAAGCTTTCTTT.

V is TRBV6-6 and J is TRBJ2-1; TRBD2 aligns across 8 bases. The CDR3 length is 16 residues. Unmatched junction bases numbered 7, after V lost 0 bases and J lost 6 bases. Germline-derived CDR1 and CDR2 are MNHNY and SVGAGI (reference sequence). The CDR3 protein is CASSYSFAGGSNEQFF. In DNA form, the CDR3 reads TGTGCCAGCAGTTACTCGTTTGCGGGAGGTTCCAATGAGCAGTTCTTC.

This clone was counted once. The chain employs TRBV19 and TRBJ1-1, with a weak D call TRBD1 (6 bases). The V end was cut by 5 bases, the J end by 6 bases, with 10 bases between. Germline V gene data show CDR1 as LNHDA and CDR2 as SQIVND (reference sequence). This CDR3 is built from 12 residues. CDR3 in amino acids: CASSPGVAEAFF. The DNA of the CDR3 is TGTGCCAGTAGTCCAGGGGTGGCTGAAGCTTTCTTT. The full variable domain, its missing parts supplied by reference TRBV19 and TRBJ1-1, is DGGITQSPKYLFRKEGQNVTLSCEQNLNHDAMYWYRQDPGQGLRLIYYSQIVNDFQKGDIAEGYSVSREKKESFPLTVTSAQKNPTAFYLCASSPGVAEAFFGQGTRLTVV.

CDR3 sequence: CASSMGGTDTQYF. The DNA for the CDR3 is TGTGCCAGTAGTATGGGTGGGACAGATACGCAGTATTTT. The chain is built from TRBV19 and TRBJ2-3; the D is unclear. Per the germline V gene, CDR1 is LNHDA and CDR2 is SQIVND (reference sequence). The CDR3 consists of 13 residues. V dropped 3 bases and J dropped 3 bases, with 7 bases sitting between them.

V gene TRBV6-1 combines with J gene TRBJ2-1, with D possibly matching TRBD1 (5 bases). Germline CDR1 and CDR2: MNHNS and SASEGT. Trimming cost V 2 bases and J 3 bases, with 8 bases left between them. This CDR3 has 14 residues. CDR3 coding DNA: TGTGCCAGCAGTGAACGTCAGGGCTACAATGAGCAGTTCTTC. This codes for CASSERQGYNEQFF.

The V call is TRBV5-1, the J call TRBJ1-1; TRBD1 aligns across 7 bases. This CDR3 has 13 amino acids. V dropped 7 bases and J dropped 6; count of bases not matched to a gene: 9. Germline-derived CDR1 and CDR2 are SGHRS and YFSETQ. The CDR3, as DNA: TGCGCCAGCCAGACTTCGCAGGGGGCTGAAGCTTTCTTT. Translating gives CASQTSQGAEAFF.

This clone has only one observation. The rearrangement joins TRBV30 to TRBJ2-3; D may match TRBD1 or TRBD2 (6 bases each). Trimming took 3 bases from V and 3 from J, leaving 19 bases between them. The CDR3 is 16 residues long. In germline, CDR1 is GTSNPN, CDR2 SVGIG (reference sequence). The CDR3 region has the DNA TGTGCCTGGAGCTGGGGAGGTGTGGGGGCAACAGATACGCAGTATTTT. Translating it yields CAWSWGGVGATDTQYF. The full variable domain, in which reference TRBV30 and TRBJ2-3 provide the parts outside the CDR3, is SQTIHQWPATLVQPVGSPLSLECTVEGTSNPNLYWYRQAAGRGLQLLFYSVGIGQISSEVPQNLSASRPQDRQFILSSKKLLLSDSGFYLCAWSWGGVGATDTQYFGPGTRLTVL.

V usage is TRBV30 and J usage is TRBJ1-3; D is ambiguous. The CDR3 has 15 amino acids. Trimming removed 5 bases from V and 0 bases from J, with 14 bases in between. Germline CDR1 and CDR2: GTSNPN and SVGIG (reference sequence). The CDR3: CAWGRGPSSGNTIYF. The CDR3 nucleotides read TGTGCCTGGGGGCGAGGCCCCTCCTCTGGAAACACCATATATTTT. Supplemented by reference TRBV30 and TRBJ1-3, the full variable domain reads SQTIHQWPATLVQPVGSPLSLECTVEGTSNPNLYWYRQAAGRGLQLLFYSVGIGQISSEVPQNLSASRPQDRQFILSSKKLLLSDSGFYLCAWGRGPSSGNTIYFGEGSWLTVV.

CDR3 sequence: CASMREHYSNQPQHF. The CDR3 nucleotides read TGTGCCAGCATGAGGGAACATTATAGCAATCAGCCCCAGCATTTT. The chain has TRBV2 and TRBJ1-5; unclear D gene. This CDR3 comprises 15 residues. The germline V and J ends were trimmed by 7 bases and 0 bases, with 13 bases remaining between them. Germline CDR1 SNHLY, CDR2 FYNNEI.

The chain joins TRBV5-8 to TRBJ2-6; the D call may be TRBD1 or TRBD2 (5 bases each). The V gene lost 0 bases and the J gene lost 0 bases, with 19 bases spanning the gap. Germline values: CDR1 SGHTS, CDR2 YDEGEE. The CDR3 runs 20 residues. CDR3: CASSLAFGKGDVSGANVLTF. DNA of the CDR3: TGTGCCAGCAGCTTGGCCTTTGGGAAAGGGGACGTCTCTGGGGCCAACGTCCTGACTTTC.